This T cell receptor beta chain was recovered during a study of blood T cell repertoires in COVID-19. Looking at the study overall: Material from acute and convalescent COVID-19 was sourced from the United States, Italy and Spain.

Methods used by the authors: The assay estimated nucleated cells by amplifying reference gene primers. TCRdb keeps only in-frame clones here, not all; method: immunoSEQ multiplex PCR. V and J calls and clone size are copied from that table; D and trimming were computed from the DNA. This sample has around 330,000 clones, with approximately 91% found just once. Cohort assignment relied on participant-reported clinical history. Sequencing was carried out using PBMCs or T cells enriched from blood (not recorded which). The receptor was derived from a man between 60 and 70 years old who had recovered from COVID-19.

The CDR3 protein is CASSPHPSGRPGEQYF. The DNA for the CDR3 is TGTGCCAGCAGCCCTCATCCTAGCGGGAGGCCGGGGGAGCAGTACTTC. This chain links TRBV7-2 with TRBJ2-7; 11 nucleotides agree with TRBD2. Trimming cost V 5 bases and J 7 bases; bases outside gene matches: 13. The length of the CDR3 is 16 residues. CDR1 and CDR2 (germline): SGHTA, FQGNSA. Complete variable domain (other parts from reference TRBV7-2 and TRBJ2-7): GAGVSQSPSNKVTEKGKDVELRCDPISGHTALYWYRQSLGQGLEFLIYFQGNSAPDKSGLPSDRFSAERTGGSVSTLTIQRTQQEDSAVYLCASSPHPSGRPGEQYFGPGTRLTVT.